This T cell receptor (beta chain) derives from a study of early T cells in non-severe SARS-CoV-2 infection (dated by TCRdb to 2020 to 2023). Background on the whole study: Because TCR sequencing was done on bulk RNA from unsorted whole blood, the alpha and beta chains could not be paired. What the research found in general, with its limitations: VDJdb matching was skewed toward anti-spike CD8 responses and likely underestimated virus-specific expansions by missing private and CD4 specificities.

The CDR3 has 14 amino acids, counting the end cysteine and phenylalanine. The sequence is cut down to CDR3 DNA, 42 bases in frame from base 1. The V end loses 0 bases and the J end loses 1 base, and a stretch of 6 bases separates them. Library prep was done by 5' RACE. Sequencing was performed on a NextSeq 500. In the TCR library protocol, unique molecular identifiers were attached to individual cDNA molecules to correct for PCR bias and sequencing error. Both TCR alpha and beta chains were sequenced, and tight co-correlation was observed between alpha and beta sequence abundances in each sample. Turning to the authors' computational methods: V gene, J gene and CDR3 annotation of TCR sequences was performed with Decombinator V4. TCRs were defined as expanded if a significant change between any two time points was detected under a Poisson model with p below 0.0001. TCR abundances were normalised to the total number of TCRs sequenced in each sample and reported as counts per million. MAIT TCRs were defined by TRAV1-2 paired with TRAJ12, TRAJ20 or TRAJ33, and iNKT TCRs by TRAV10 paired with TRAJ18. VDJdb, accessed 1 November 2021, was searched for CMV, EBV and SARS-CoV-2 annotated TCRs, with TCRs annotated for multiple antigens excluded. TCRdb trimmed the raw reads at Q25, called clones with MiXCR and kept productive beta chains. Rows are unified per CDR3 protein, each entry keeping the most common DNA and genes. For this entry, the V and J calls and clone size follow TCRdb and not the study's own pipeline. The sample yields 90,000 to 130,000 distinct CDR3 sequences; roughly an eighth were counted once. Less than 4.5% of the sample lies in the top ten.

A remark on this clonotype: What this receptor recognizes is not known. Qualities for individual bases were not recorded, and no much larger clone is one base off.

Set within a cohort of healthcare workers in London, UK, this nested case-control study involved weekly PCR testing of nasopharyngeal swabs along with blood sampling. Healthcare workers were recruited during the week of the UK lockdown, between 23 and 31 March 2020, and followed weekly for up to 16 weeks. This sample comprised whole blood, obtained at baseline. The sequence derives from an adult who was a healthcare worker with PCR-confirmed SARS-CoV-2 infection or an uninfected control (not recorded which). The chain is encoded by TRBV12-3 or TRBV12-4 joined to TRBJ1-2, with the D gene uncertain. The encoded CDR3 is CASSLAGVNYGYTF. The DNA reads as follows: TGTGCCAGCAGTTTAGCCGGAGTTAACTATGGCTACACCTTC.